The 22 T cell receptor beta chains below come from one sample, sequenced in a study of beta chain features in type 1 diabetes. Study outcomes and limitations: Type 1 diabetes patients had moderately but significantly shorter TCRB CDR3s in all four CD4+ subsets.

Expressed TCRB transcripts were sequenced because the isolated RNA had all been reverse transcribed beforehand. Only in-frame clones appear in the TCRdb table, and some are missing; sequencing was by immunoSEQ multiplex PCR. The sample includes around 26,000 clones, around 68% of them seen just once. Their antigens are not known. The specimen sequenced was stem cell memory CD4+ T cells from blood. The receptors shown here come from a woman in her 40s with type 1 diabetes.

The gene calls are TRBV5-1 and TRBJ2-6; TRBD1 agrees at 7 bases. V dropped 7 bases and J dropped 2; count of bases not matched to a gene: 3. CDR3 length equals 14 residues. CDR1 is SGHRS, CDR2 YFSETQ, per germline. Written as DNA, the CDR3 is TGCGCCAGCCTCGGGACAGCTGGGGCCAACGTCCTGACTTTC. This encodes CASLGTAGANVLTF.

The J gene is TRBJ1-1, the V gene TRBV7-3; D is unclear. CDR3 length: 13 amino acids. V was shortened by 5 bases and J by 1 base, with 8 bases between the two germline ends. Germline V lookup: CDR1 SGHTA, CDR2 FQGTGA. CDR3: CASSPGQNTEAFF. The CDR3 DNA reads TGTGCCAGCAGCCCGGGTCAGAACACTGAAGCTTTCTTT.

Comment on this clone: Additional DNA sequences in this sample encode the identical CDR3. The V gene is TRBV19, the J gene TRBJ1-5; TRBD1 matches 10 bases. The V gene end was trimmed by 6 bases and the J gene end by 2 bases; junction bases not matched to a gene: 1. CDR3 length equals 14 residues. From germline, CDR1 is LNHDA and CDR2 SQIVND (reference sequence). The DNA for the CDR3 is TGTGCCAGTAGCGGGACAGGGGGCAATCAGCCCCAGCATTTT. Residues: CASSGTGGNQPQHF.

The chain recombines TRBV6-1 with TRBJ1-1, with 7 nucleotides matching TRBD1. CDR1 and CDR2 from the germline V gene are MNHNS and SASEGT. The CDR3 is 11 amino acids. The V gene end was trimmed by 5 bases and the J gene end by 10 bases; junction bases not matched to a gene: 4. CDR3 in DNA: TGTGCCAGCAGTCAGGGGGGACGAGCTTTCTTT. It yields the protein CASSQGGRAFF.

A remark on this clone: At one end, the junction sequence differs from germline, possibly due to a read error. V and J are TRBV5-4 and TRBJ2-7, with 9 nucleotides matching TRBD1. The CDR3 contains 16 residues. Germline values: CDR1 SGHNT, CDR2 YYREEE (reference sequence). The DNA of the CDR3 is TGCGCCAGCAGCCAAGAAAGGGACAGGGTTTCCTACGAGCAGTACTTC. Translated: CASSQERDRVSYEQYF.

The CDR3: CASVTGGMDYGYTF. In nucleotides, the CDR3 is TGTGCCAGTGTGACAGGGGGCATGGACTATGGCTACACCTTC. The chain joins TRBV19 to TRBJ1-2, with TRBD1 matching over 10 bases. Trimming cost V 8 bases and J 3 bases; bases outside gene matches: 6. CDR1 and CDR2 from the germline V gene are LNHDA and SQIVND (reference sequence). This CDR3 comprises 14 residues.

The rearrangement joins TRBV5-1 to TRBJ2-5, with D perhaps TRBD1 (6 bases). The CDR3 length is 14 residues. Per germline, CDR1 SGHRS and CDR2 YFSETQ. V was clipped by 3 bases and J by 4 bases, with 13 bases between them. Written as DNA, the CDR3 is TGCGCCAGCAGCTGGGTTGGGGGCGCAGAGACCCAGTACTTC. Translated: CASSWVGGAETQYF.

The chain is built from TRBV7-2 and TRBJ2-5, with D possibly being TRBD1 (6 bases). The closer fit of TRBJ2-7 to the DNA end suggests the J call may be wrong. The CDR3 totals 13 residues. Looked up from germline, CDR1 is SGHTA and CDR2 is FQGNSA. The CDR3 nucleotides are TGTGCCAGCAGCTCGGGACAAGTCTACGAGCAGTACTTC. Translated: CASSSGQVYEQYF.

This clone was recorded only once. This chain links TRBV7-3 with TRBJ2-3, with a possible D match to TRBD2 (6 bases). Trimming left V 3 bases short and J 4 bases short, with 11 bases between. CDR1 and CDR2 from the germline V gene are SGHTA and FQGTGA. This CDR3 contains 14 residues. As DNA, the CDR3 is TGTGCCAGCAGCTTGGGCCTAGCGCCAGATACGCAGTATTTT. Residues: CASSLGLAPDTQYF.

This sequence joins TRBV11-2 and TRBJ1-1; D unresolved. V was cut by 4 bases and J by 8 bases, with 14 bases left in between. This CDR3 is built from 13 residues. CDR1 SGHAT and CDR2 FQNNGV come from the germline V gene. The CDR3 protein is CASSSPSVIEAFF. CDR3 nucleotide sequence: TGTGCCAGCAGCTCACCCTCGGTGATCGAAGCTTTCTTT.

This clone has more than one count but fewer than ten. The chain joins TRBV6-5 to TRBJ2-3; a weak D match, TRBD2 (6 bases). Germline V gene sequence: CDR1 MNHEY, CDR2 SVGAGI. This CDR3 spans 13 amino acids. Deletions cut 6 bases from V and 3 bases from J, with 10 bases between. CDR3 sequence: CASRRDLTDTQYF. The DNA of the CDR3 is TGTGCCAGCAGGAGGGACTTAACAGATACGCAGTATTTT.

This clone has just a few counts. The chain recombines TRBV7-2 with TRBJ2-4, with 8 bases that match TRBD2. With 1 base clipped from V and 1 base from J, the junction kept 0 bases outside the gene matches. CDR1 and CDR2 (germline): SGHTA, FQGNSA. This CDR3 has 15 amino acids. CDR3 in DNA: TGTGCCAGCAGCTTAGGCGGGAGGGCCAAAAACATTCAGTACTTC. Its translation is CASSLGGRAKNIQYF.

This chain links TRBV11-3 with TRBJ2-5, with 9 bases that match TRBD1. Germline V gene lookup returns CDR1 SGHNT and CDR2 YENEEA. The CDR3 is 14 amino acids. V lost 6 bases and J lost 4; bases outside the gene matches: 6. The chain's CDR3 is CASSHPGQGETQYF. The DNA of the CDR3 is TGTGCCAGCAGTCATCCGGGACAGGGAGAGACCCAGTACTTC.

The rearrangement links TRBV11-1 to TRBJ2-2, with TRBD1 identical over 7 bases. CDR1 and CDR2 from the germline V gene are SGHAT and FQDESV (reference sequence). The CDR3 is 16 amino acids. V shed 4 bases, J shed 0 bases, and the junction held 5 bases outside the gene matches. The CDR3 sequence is CASSSKGAANTGELFF. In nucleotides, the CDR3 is TGTGCCAGCAGCTCGAAGGGGGCGGCGAACACCGGGGAGCTGTTTTTT. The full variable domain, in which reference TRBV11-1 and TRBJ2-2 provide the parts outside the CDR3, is EAEVAQSPRYKITEKSQAVAFWCDPISGHATLYWYRQILGQGPELLVQFQDESVVDDSQLPKDRFSAERLKGVDSTLKIQPAELGDSAMYLCASSSKGAANTGELFFGEGSRLTVL.

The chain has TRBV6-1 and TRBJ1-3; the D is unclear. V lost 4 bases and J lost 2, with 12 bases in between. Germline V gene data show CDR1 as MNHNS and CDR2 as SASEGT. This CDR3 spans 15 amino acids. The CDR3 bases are TGTGCCAGCAGTGGAGAGGGAAGCACTGGAAACACCATATATTTT. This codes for CASSGEGSTGNTIYF.

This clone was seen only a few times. As DNA, the CDR3 is TGTGCCAGCAGTTTATCCCAGGGGCGCTATGGCTACACCTTC. Protein product: CASSLSQGRYGYTF. The V gene is TRBV27, the J gene TRBJ1-2; perhaps TRBD1 as D (6 bases). The CDR3 loop spans 14 amino acids. Germline CDR1 is MNHEY and CDR2 is SMNVEV (reference sequence). With 0 bases removed from V and 4 bases from J, the gap between germline ends came to 9 bases.

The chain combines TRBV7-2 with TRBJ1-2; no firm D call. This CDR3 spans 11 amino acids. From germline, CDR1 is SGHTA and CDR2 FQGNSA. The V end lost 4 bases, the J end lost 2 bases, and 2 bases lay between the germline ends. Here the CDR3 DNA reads TGTGCCAGCAGCTCAAACTATGGCTACACCTTC. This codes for CASSSNYGYTF.

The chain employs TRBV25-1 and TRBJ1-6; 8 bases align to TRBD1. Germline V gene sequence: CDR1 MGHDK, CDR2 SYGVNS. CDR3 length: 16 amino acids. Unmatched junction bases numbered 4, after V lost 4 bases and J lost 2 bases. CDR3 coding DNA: TGTGCCAGCAGTGCCGACAGGGGCGCCTATAATTCACCCCTCCACTTT. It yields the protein CASSADRGAYNSPLHF. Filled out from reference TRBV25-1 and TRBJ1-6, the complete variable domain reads EADIYQTPRYLVIGTGKKITLECSQTMGHDKMYWYQQDPGMELHLIHYSYGVNSTEKGDLSSESTVSRIRTEHFPLTLESARPSHTSQYLCASSADRGAYNSPLHFGNGTRLTVT.

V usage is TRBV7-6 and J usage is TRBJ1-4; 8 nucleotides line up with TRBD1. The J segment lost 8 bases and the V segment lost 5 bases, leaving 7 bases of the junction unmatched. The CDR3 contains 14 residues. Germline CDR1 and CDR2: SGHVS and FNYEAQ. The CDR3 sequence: CASSIGQGGEKLFF. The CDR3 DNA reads TGTGCCAGCAGCATCGGACAGGGCGGGGAAAAACTGTTTTTT. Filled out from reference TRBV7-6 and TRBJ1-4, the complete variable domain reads GAGVSQSPRYKVTKRGQDVALRCDPISGHVSLYWYRQALGQGPEFLTYFNYEAQQDKSGLPNDRFSAERPEGSISTLTIQRTEQRDSAMYRCASSIGQGGEKLFFGSGTQLSVL.

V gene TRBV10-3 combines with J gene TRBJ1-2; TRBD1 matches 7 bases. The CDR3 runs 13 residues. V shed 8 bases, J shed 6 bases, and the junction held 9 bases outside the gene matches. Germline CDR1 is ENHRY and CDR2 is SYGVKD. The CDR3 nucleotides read TGTGCCATCGCCCCGACAGGGCAAGATGGCTACACCTTC. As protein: CAIAPTGQDGYTF.

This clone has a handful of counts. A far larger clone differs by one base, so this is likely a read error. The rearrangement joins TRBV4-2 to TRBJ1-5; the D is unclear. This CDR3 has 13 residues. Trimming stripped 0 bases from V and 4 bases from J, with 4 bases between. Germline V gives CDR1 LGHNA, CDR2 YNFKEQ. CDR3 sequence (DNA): TGTGCCAGCAGCCAAGATCTTAATCAGCCCCAGCATTTT. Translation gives CASSQDLNQPQHF.

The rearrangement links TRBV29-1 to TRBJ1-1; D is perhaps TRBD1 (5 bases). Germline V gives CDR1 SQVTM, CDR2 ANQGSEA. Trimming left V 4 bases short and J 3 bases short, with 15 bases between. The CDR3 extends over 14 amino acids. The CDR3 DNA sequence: TGCAGCGTTGGGGGGGGGATGTGGGACACTGAAGCTTTCTTT. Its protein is CSVGGGMWDTEAFF.